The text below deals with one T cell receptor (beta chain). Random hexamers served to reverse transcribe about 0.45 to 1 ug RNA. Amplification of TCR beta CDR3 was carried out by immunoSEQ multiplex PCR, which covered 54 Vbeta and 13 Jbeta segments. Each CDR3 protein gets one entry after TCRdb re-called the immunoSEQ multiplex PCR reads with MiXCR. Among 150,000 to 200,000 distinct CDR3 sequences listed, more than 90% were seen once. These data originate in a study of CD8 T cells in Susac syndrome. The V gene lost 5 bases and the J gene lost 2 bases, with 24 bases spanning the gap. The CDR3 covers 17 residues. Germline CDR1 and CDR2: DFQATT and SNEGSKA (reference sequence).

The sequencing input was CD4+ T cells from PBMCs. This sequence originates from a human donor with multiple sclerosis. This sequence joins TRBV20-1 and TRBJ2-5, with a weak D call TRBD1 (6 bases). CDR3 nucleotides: TGCAGTGCTTTCCCCCCCAGGGGCACCAACCATCAAGAGACCCAGTACTTC. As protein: CSAFPPRGTNHQETQYF.